The entry that follows covers one T cell receptor (beta chain) sequence. Its specificity is not known. The sample belongs to a study of OX40 agonist ivuxolimab in advanced cancers. Findings and limits, study-wide: Compared with CD4+, CD8+ T cells on average had more expanded clones.

This CDR3 has 14 amino acids. Per the germline V gene, CDR1 is SGHTA and CDR2 is FQGNSA. The germline V and J ends were trimmed by 2 bases and 5 bases, with 9 bases remaining between them. Produced via immunoSEQ multiplex PCR; TCRdb's table is partial and in-frame only. The sample lists about 82,000 clones, approximately 86% seen once, with 6.5% in the top ten. Source: CD4+ or CD8+ T cells sorted from blood, taken in a trial of the OX40 agonist ivuxolimab. The rearrangement uses TRBV7-2 and TRBJ1-4, with D uncertain. This sequence was found in an adult with an advanced solid tumor such as melanoma, head and neck, liver or kidney cancer. CDR3 sequence (DNA): TGTGCCAGCAGCTTAACGTGGGCGAATGAAAAACTGTTTTTT. Translating gives CASSLTWANEKLFF.